This T cell receptor beta chain was retrieved from a study of shared clonotypes between healthy human individuals. Assay: immunoSEQ multiplex PCR; the TCRdb copy retains only in-frame clones and omits some. The table shows about 750,000 clones, with 80% to 95% occurring only once. This clone came up once. CD45RO-negative cells were positively selected for CCR7, leaving out terminally differentiated effector memory CD45RA+ cells. The donor cohort consisted entirely of Caucasian adults residing in Nashville, Tennessee. Sequenced sample: naive CD8+ T cells sorted from blood. This receptor was obtained from a man in his thirties or forties in good health.

The CDR3 protein is CASSGLNTGELFF. The CDR3 DNA follows: TGTGCCAGCAGTGGTTTGAACACCGGGGAGCTGTTTTTT. The chain carries TRBV2 and TRBJ2-2; D is unresolved. The germline V and J ends were trimmed by 4 bases and 1 base, with 4 bases remaining between them. The CDR3 is made up of 13 amino acids. Germline V gene data show CDR1 as SNHLY and CDR2 as FYNNEI.